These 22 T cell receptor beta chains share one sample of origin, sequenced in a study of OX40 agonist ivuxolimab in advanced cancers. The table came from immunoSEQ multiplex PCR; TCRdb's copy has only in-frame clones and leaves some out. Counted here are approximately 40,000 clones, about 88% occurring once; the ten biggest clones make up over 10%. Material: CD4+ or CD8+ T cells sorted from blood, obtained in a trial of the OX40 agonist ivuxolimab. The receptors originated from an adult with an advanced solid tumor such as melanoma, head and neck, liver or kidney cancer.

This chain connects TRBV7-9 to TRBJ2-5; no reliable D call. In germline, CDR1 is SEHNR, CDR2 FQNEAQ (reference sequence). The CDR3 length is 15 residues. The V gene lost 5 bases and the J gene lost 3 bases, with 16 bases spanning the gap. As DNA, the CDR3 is TGTGCCAGCAGCCGCCAGACTGGGCTGGAAGAGACCCAGTACTTC. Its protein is CASSRQTGLEETQYF.

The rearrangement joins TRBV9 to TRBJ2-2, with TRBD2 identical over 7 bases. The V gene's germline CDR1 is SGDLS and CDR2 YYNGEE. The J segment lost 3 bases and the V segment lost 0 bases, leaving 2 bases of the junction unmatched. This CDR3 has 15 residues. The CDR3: CASSVVGLDTGELFF. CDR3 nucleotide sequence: TGTGCCAGCAGCGTAGTCGGACTAGACACCGGGGAGCTGTTTTTT.

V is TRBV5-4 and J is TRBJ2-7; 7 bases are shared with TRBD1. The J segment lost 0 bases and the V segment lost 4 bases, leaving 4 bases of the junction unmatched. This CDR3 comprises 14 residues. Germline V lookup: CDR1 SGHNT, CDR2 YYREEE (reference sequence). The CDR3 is CASSPGTDSYEQYF. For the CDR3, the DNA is TGTGCCAGCAGCCCCGGGACAGACTCCTACGAGCAGTACTTC. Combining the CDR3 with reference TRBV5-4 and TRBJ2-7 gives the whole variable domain ETGVTQSPTHLIKTRGQQVTLRCSSQSGHNTVSWYQQALGQGPQFIFQYYREEENGRGNFPPRFSGLQFPNYSSELNVNALELDDSALYLCASSPGTDSYEQYFGPGTRLTVT.

In nucleotides, the CDR3 is TGTGCCAGCAGCGACGACACCCAGTACTTC. This codes for CASSDDTQYF. J is TRBJ2-5 and V is TRBV11-2; D unresolved. The germline V gene has CDR1 SGHAT and CDR2 FQNNGV. Trimming cost V 5 bases and J 8 bases, with 6 bases left between them. This CDR3 comprises 10 residues.

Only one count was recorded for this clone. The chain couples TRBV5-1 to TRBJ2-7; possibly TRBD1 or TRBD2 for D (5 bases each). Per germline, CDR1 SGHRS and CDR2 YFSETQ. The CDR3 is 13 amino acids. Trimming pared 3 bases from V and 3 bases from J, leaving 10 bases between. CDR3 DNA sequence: TGCGCCAGCAGCTACGGGACGGACTACGAGCAGTACTTC. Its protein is CASSYGTDYEQYF.

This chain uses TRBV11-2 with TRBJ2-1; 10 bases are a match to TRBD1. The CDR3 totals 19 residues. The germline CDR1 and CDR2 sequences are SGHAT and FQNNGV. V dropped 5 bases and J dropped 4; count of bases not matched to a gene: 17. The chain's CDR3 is CASSTGTGALRGPYNEQFF. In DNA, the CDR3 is TGTGCCAGCAGCACCGGGACAGGGGCCCTTAGGGGACCTTACAATGAGCAGTTCTTC.

The CDR3 reads CASSIGVYNEQFF. The CDR3 DNA reads as TGTGCCAGTAGTATTGGGGTTTACAATGAGCAGTTCTTC. The V call is TRBV19, the J call TRBJ2-1; the D is unclear. Deletions cut 3 bases from V and 4 bases from J, with 7 bases between. CDR3 length: 13 amino acids. The germline V gene has CDR1 LNHDA and CDR2 SQIVND (reference sequence).

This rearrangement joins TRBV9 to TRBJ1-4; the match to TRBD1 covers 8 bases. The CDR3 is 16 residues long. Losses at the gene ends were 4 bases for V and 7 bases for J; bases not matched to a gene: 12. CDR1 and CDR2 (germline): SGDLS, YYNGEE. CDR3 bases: TGTGCCAGCAGCAGGGGACAGGCAGGGGGATTTGAAAAACTGTTTTTT. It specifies CASSRGQAGGFEKLFF.

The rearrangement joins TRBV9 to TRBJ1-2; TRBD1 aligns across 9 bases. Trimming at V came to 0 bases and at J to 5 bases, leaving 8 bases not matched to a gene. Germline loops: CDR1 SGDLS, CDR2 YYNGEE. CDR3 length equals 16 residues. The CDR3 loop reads CASSVEDRGTSYGYTF. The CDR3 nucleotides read TGTGCCAGCAGCGTAGAGGACAGGGGAACTAGTTATGGCTACACCTTC.

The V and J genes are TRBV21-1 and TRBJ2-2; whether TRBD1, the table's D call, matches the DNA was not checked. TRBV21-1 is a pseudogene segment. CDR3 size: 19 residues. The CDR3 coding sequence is TGTGCCAGCAGCAAGAGACGCTGGAAGGGGGCGCGGAATGTCGGGGAGCTGTTTTTT. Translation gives CASSKRRWKGARNVGELFF.

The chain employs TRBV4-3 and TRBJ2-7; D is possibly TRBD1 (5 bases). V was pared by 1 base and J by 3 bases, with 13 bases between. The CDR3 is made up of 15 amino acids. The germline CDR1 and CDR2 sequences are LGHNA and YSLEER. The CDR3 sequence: CASSQAPGNFYEQYF. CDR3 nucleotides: TGCGCCAGCAGCCAAGCCCCAGGGAACTTCTACGAGCAGTACTTC.

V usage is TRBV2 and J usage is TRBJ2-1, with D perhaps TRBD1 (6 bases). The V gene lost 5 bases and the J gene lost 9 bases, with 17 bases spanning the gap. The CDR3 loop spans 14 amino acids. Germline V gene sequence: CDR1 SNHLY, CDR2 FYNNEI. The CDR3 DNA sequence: TGTGCCAGCAGTACCCGGGACATTGGTCTTGAGCAGTTCTTC. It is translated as CASSTRDIGLEQFF.

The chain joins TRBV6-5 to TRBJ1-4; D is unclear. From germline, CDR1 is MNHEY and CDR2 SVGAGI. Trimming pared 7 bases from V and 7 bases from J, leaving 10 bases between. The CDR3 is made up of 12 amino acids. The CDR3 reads CASTNGGEKLFF. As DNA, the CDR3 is TGTGCCAGCACCAACGGCGGTGAAAAACTGTTTTTT.

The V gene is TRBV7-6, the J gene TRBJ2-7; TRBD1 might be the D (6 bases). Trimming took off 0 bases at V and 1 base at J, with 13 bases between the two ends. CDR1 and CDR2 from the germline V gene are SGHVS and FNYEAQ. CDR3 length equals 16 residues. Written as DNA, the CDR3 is TGTGCCAGCAGCTTAGCTCCCGGGGACACGTCCTACGAGCAGTACTTC. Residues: CASSLAPGDTSYEQYF.

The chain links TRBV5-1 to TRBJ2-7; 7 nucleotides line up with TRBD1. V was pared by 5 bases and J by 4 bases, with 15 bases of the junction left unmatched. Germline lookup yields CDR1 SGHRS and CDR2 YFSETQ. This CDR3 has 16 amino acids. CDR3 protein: CASSTPAGTEVYEQYF. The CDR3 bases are TGCGCCAGCAGTACGCCGGCCGGGACAGAAGTATACGAGCAGTACTTC.

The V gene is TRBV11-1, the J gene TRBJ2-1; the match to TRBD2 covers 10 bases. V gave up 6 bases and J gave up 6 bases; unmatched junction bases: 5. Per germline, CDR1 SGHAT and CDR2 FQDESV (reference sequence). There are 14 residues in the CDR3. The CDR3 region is CASSSGTSANEQFF. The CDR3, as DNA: TGTGCCAGCAGTTCCGGGACTAGCGCCAATGAGCAGTTCTTC.

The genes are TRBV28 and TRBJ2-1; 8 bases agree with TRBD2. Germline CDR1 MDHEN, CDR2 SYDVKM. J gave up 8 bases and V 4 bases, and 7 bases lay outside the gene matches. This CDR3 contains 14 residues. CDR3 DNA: TGTGCCAGCAGTTCCTTAGCGGGGCTGGATGAGCAGTTCTTC. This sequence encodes CASSSLAGLDEQFF.

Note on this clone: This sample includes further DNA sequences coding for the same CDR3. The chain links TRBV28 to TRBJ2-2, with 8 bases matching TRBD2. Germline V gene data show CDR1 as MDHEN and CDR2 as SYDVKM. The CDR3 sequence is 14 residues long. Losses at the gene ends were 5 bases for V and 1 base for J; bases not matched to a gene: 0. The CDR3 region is CASSSGRNTGELFF. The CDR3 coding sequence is TGTGCCAGCAGTAGCGGGAGGAACACCGGGGAGCTGTTTTTT.

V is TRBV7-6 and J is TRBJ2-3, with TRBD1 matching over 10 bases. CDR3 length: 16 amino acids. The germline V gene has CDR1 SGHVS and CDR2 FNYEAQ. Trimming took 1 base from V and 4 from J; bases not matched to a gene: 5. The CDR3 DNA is TGTGCCAGCAGCTTAGATGGACAGGGGGGGGCAGATACGCAGTATTTT. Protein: CASSLDGQGGADTQYF.

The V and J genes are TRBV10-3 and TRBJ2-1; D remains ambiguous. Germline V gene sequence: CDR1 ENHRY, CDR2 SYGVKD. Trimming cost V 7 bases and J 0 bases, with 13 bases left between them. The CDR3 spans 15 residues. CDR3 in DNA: TGTGCCATCAAGCCCGAAAGTGGCTCCTACAATGAGCAGTTCTTC. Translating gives CAIKPESGSYNEQFF.

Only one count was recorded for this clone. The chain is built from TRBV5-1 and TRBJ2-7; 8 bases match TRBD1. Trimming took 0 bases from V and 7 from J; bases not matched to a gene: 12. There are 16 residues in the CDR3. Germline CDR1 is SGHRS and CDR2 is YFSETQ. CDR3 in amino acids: CASSLALGQGAGEQYF. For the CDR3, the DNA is TGCGCCAGCAGCTTGGCCCTCGGCCAGGGGGCCGGGGAGCAGTACTTC.

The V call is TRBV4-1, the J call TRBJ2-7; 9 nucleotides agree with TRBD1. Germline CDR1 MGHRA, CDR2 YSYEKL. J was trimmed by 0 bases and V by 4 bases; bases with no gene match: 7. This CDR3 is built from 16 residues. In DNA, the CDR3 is TGCGCCAGCAGCCTAGCAACAGGGGGCCTCTCCTACGAGCAGTACTTC. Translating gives CASSLATGGLSYEQYF.